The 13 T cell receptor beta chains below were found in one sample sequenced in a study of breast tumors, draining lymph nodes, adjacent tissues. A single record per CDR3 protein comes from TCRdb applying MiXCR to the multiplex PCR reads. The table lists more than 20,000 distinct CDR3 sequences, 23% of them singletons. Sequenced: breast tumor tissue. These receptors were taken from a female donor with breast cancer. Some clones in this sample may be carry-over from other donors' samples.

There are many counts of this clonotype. The CDR3 loop is CASSLGTTSYNEQFF. The DNA for the CDR3 is TGTGCCAGTAGTCTTGGGACCACCTCCTACAATGAGCAGTTCTTC. V is TRBV19 and J is TRBJ2-1, with D perhaps TRBD1 or TRBD2 (5 bases each). Germline V gives CDR1 LNHDA, CDR2 SQIVND (reference sequence). This CDR3 comprises 15 residues. Trimming stripped 5 bases from V and 0 bases from J, with 11 bases between.

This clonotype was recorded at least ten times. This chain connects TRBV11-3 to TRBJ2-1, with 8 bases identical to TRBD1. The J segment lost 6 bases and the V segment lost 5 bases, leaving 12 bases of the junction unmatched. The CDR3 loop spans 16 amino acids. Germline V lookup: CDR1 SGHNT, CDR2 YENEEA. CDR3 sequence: CASSRSGTGYGNEQFF. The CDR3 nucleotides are TGTGCCAGCAGCCGGAGTGGGACAGGATATGGCAATGAGCAGTTCTTC.

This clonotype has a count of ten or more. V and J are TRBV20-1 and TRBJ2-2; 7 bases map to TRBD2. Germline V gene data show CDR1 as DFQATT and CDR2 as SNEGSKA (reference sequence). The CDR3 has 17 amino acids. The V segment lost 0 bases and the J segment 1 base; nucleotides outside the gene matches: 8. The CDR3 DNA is TGCAGTGCTAGAGATCCCTTCACGGGGGGGAACACCGGGGAGCTGTTTTTT. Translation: CSARDPFTGGNTGELFF.

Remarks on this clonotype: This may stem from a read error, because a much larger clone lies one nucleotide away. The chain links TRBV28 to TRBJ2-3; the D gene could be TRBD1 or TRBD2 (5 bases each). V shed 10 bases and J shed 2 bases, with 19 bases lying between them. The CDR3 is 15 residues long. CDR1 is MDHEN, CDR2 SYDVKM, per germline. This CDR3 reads CATASGADFTDTQYF. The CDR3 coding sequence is TGTGCCACCGCTTCCGGGGCAGACTTCACAGATACGCAGTATTTT.

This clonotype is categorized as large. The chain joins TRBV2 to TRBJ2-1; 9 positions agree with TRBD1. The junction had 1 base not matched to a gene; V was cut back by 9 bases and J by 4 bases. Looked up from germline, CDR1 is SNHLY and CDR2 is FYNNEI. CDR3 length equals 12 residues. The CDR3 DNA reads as TGTGCCAGGGGACAGGGATACAATGAGCAGTTCTTC. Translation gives CARGQGYNEQFF.

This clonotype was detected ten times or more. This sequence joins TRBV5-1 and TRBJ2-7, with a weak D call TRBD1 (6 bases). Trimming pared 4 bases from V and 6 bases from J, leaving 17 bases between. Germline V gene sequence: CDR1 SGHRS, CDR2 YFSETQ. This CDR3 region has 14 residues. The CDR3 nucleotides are TGCGCCAGCAGCCCCCCCGACAGGCTAGCCGAGCAGTACTTC. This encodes CASSPPDRLAEQYF.

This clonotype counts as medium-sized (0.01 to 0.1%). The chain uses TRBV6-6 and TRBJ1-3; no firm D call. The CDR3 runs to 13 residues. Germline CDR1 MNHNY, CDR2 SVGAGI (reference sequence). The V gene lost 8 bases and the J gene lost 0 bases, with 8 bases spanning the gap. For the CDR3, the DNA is TGTGCCAGCGTAGGAGTCTCTGGAAACACCATATATTTT. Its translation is CASVGVSGNTIYF.

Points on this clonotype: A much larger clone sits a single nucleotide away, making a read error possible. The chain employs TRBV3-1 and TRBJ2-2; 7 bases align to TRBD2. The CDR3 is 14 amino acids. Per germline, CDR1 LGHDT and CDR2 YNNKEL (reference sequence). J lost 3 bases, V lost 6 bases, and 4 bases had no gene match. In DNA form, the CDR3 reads TGTGCCAGCAGGATTAGCGGGTACACCGGGGAGCTGTTTTTT. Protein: CASRISGYTGELFF. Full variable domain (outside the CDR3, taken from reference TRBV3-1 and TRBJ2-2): DTAVSQTPKYLVTQMGNDKSIKCEQNLGHDTMYWYKQDSKKFLKIMFSYNNKELIINETVPNRFSPKSPDKAHLNLHINSLELGDSAVYFCASRISGYTGELFFGEGSRLTVL.

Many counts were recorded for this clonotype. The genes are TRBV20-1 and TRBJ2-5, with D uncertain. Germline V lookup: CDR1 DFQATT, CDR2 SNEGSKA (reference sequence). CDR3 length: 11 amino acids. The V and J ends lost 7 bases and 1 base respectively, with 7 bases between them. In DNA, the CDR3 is TGCAGTGGTACGGCCCAAGAGACCCAGTACTTC. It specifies CSGTAQETQYF.

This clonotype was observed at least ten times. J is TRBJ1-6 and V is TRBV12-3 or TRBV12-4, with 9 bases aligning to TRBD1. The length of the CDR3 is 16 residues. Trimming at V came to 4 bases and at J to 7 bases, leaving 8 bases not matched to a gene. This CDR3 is CASSSRDRDRNSPLHF. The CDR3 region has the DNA TGTGCCAGCAGTTCCCGGGACAGGGATCGGAATTCACCCCTCCACTTT.

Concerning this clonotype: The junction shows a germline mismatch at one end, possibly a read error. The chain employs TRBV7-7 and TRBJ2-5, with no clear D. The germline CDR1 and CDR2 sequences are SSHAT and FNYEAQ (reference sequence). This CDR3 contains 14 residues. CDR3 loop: CASSWSMGSGTQYF. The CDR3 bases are TGTGCTAGCAGCTGGTCCATGGGAAGTGGGACCCAGTACTTC.

For the CDR3, the DNA is TGTGCCAGCAGACCGCCCTCTAGCGCAGATACGCAGTATTTT. Amino acid sequence: CASRPPSSADTQYF. The rearrangement joins TRBV28 to TRBJ2-3; tentative D call: TRBD2 (6 bases). Trimming removed 6 bases from V and 4 bases from J, with 14 bases in between. Germline CDR1 reads MDHEN; CDR2 reads SYDVKM. CDR3 length equals 14 residues. Filled out from reference TRBV28 and TRBJ2-3, the complete variable domain reads DVKVTQSSRYLVKRTGEKVFLECVQDMDHENMFWYRQDPGLGLRLIYFSYDVKMKEKGDIPEGYSVSREKKERFSLILESASTNQTSMYLCASRPPSSADTQYFGPGTRLTVL.

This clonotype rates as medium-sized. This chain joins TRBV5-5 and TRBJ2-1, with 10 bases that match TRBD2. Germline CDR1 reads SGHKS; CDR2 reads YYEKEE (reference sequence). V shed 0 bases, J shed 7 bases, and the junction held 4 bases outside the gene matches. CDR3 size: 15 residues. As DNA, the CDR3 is TGTGCCAGCAGCTTGGCCCCTAGCGGGAGTAATGAGCAGTTCTTC. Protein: CASSLAPSGSNEQFF. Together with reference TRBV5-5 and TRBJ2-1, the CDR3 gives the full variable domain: DAGVTQSPTHLIKTRGQQVTLRCSPISGHKSVSWYQQVLGQGPQFIFQYYEKEERGRGNFPDRFSARQFPNYSSELNVNALLLGDSALYLCASSLAPSGSNEQFFGPGTRLTVL.